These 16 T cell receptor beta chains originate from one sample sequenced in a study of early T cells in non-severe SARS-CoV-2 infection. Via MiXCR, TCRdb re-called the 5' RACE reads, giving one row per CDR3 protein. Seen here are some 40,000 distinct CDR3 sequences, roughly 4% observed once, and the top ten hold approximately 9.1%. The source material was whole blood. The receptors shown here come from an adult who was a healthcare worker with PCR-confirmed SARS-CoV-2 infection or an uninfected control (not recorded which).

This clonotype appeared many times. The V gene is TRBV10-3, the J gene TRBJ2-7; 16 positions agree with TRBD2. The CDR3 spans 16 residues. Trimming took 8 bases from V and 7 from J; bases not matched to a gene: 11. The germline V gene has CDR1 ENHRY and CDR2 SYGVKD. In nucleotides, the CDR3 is TGTGCCATCGCCGGGGGACTAGCGGGAGGGATGGAGGAGCAGTACTTC. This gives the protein CAIAGGLAGGMEEQYF.

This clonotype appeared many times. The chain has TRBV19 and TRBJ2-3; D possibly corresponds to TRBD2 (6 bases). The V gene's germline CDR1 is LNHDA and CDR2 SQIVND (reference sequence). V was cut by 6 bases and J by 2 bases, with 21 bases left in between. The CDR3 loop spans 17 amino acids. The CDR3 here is CASSQSVGLKSTDTQYF. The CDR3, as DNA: TGTGCCAGTAGCCAATCGGTGGGACTCAAATCCACAGATACGCAGTATTTT.

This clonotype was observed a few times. CDR3 sequence: CASSQAAGATNEKLFF. In DNA form, the CDR3 reads TGTGCCAGCAGCCAAGCGGCAGGTGCAACTAATGAAAAACTGTTTTTT. This chain joins TRBV3-1 and TRBJ1-4; D call uncertain. V gave up 1 base and J gave up 0 bases, with 9 bases separating them. The V gene's germline CDR1 is LGHDT and CDR2 YNNKEL (reference sequence). The CDR3 runs 16 residues. Full variable domain (remainder filled in from reference TRBV3-1 and TRBJ1-4): DTAVSQTPKYLVTQMGNDKSIKCEQNLGHDTMYWYKQDSKKFLKIMFSYNNKELIINETVPNRFSPKSPDKAHLNLHINSLELGDSAVYFCASSQAAGATNEKLFFGSGTQLSVL.

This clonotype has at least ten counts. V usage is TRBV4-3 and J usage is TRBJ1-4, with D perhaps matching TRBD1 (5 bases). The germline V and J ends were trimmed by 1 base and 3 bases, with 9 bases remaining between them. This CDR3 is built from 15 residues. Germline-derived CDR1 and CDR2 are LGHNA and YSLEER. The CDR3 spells CASSQVGQANEKLFF. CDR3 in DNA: TGCGCCAGCAGCCAAGTGGGGCAAGCTAATGAAAAACTGTTTTTT.

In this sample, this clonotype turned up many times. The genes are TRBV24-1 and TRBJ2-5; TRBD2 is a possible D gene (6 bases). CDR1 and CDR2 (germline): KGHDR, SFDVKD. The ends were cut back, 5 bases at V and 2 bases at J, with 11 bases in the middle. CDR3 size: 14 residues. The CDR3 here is CATSVGGRQETQYF. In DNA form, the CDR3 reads TGTGCCACCAGTGTCGGGGGACGTCAAGAGACCCAGTACTTC.

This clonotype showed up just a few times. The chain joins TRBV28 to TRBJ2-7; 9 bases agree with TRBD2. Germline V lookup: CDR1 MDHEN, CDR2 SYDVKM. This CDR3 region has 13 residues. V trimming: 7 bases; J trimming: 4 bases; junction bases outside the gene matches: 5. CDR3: CASKTSGLYEQYF. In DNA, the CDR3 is TGTGCCAGCAAGACTAGCGGACTTTACGAGCAGTACTTC.

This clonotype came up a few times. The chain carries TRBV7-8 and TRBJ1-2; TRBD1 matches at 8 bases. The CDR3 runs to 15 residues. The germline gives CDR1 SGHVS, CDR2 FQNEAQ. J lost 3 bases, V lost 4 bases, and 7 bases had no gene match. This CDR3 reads CASSSHETGDYGYTF. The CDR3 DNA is TGTGCCAGCAGCTCGCACGAGACAGGGGACTATGGCTACACCTTC.

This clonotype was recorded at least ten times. This chain's CDR3 is CASSVTGLQETQYF. The DNA of the CDR3 is TGTGCCAGCAGCGTTACAGGGTTGCAAGAGACCCAGTACTTC. The chain is built from TRBV13 and TRBJ2-5, with D maybe TRBD1 (6 bases). The CDR3 has 14 residues. The germline V and J ends were trimmed by 5 bases and 2 bases, with 12 bases remaining between them. Germline-derived CDR1 and CDR2 are PRHDT and FYEKMQ (reference sequence).

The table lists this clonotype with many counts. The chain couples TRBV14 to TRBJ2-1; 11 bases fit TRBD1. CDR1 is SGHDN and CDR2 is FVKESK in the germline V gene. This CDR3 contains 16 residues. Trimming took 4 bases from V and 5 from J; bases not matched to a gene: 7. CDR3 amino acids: CASSLLPGQGDNEQFF. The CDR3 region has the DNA TGTGCCAGCAGCCTCCTTCCGGGACAGGGGGACAATGAGCAGTTCTTC.

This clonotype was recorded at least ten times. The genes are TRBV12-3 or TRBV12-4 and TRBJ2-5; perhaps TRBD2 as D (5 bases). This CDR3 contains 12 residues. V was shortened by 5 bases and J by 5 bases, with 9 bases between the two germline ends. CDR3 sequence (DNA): TGTGCCAGCAGTAGGACTCTGGAGACCCAGTACTTC. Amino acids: CASSRTLETQYF.

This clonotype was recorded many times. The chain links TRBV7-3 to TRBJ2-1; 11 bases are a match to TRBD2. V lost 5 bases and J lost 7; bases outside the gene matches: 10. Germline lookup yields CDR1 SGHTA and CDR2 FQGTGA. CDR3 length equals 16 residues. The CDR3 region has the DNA TGTGCCAGCAGCCCAGAGTTAGCGGGAGGGGCTAATGAGCAGTTCTTC. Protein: CASSPELAGGANEQFF.

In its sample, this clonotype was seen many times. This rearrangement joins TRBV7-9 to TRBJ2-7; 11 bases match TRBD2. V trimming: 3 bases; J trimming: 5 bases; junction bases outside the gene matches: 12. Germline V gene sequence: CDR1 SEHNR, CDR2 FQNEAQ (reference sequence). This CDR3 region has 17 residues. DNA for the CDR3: TGTGCCAGCAGCTTTGAGGCTATGGCTAGCGGGAGGAACGAGCAGTACTTC. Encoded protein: CASSFEAMASGRNEQYF. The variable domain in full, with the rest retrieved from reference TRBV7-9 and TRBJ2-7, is DTGVSQNPRHKITKRGQNVTFRCDPISEHNRLYWYRQTLGQGPEFLTYFQNEAQLEKSRLLSDRFSAERPKGSFSTLEIQRTEQGDSAMYLCASSFEAMASGRNEQYFGPGTRLTVT.

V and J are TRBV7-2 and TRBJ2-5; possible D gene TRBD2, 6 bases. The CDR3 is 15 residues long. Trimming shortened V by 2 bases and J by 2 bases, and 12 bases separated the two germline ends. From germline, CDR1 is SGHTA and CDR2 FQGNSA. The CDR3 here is CASSLRGGNQETQYF. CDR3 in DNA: TGTGCCAGCAGCTTACGCGGAGGGAATCAAGAGACCCAGTACTTC.

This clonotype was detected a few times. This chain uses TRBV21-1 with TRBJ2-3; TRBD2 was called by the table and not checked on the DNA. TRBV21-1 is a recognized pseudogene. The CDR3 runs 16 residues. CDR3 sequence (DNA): TGTGCCATCAGCGGGAGGAAATCGTTTTACACAGATACGCAGTATTTT. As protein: CAISGRKSFYTDTQYF.

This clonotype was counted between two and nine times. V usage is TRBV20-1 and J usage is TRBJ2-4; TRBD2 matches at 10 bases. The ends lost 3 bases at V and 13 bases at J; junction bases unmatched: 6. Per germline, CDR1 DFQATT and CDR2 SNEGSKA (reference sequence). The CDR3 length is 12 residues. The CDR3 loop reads CSARLAGGGQYF. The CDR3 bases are TGCAGTGCTAGGTTAGCGGGAGGAGGACAGTACTTC.

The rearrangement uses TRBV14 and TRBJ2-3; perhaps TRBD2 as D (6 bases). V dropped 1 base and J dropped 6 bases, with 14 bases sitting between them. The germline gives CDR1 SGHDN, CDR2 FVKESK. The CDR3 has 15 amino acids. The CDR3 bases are TGTGCCAGCAGCCAAGGCCCCTATCGGGGGGATACGCAGTATTTT. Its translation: CASSQGPYRGDTQYF. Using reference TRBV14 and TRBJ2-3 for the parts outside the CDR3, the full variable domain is EAGVTQFPSHSVIEKGQTVTLRCDPISGHDNLYWYRRVMGKEIKFLLHFVKESKQDESGMPNNRFLAERTGGTYSTLKVQPAELEDSGVYFCASSQGPYRGDTQYFGPGTRLTVL.